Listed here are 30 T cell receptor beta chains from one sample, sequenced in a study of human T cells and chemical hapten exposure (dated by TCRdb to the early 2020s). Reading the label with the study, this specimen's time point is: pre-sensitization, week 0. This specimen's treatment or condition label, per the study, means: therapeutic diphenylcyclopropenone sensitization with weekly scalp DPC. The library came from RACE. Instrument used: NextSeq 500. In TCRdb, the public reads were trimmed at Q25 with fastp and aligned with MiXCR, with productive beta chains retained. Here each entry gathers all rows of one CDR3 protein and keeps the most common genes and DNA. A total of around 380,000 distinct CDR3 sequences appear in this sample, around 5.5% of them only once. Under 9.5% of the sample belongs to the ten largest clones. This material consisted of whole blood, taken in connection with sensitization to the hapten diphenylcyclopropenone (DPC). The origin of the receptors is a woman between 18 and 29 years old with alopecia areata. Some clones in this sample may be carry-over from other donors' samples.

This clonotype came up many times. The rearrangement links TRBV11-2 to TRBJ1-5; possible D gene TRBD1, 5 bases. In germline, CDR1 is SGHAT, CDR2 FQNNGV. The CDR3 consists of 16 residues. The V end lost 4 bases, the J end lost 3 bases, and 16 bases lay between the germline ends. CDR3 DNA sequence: TGTGCCAGCAGCTCTTTATCCGGGACGGTCAATCAGCCCCAGCATTTT. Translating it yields CASSSLSGTVNQPQHF.

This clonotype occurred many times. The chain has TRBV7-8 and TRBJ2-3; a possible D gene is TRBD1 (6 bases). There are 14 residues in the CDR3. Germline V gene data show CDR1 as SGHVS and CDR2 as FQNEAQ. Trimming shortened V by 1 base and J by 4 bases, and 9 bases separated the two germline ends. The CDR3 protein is CASSLGTASDTQYF. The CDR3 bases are TGTGCCAGCAGCTTAGGGACAGCTTCAGATACGCAGTATTTT.

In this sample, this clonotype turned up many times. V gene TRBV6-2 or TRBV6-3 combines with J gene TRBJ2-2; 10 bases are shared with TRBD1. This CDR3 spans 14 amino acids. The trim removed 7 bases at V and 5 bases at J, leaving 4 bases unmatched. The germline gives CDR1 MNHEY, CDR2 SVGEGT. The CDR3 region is CASTGTGETGELFF. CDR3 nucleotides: TGTGCCAGCACCGGGACAGGGGAGACCGGGGAGCTGTTTTTT.

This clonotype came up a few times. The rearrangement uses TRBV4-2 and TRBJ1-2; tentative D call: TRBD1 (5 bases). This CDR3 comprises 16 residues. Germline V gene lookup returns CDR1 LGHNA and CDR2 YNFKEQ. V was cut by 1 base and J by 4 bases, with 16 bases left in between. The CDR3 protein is CASSQGDYGGSYGYTF. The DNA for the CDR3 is TGTGCCAGCAGCCAAGGGGACTACGGGGGATCCTATGGCTACACCTTC.

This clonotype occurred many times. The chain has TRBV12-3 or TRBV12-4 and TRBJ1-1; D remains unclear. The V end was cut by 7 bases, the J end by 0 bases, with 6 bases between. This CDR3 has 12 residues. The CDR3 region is CASTEMNTEAFF. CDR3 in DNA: TGTGCCAGCACCGAAATGAACACTGAAGCTTTCTTT.

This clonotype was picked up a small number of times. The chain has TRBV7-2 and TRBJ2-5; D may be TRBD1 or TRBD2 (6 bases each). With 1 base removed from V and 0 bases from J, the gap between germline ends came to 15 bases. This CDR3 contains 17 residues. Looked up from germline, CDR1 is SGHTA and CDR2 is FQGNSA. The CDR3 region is CASSLGVGGADQETQYF. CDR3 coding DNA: TGTGCCAGCAGCTTAGGGGTCGGGGGCGCTGACCAAGAGACCCAGTACTTC. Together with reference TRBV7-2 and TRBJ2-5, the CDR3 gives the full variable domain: GAGVSQSPSNKVTEKGKDVELRCDPISGHTALYWYRQSLGQGLEFLIYFQGNSAPDKSGLPSDRFSAERTGGSVSTLTIQRTQQEDSAVYLCASSLGVGGADQETQYFGPGTRLLVL.

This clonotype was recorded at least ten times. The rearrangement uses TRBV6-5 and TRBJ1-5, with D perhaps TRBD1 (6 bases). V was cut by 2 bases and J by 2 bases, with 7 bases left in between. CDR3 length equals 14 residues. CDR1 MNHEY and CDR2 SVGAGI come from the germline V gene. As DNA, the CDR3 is TGTGCCAGCAGTTACGCAGGGGGCAATCAGCCCCAGCATTTT. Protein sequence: CASSYAGGNQPQHF.

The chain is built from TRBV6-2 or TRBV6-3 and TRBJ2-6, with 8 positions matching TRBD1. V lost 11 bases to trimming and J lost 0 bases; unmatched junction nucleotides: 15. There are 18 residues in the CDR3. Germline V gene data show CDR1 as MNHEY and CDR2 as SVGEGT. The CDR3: CAGSHPGQENSGANVLTF. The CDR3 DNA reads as TGTGCCGGTTCTCACCCGGGACAGGAGAACTCTGGGGCCAACGTCCTGACTTTC.

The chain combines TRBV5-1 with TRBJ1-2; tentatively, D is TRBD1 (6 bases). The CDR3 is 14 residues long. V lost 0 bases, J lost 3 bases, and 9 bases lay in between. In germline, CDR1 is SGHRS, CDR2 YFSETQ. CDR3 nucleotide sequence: TGCGCCAGCAGCTTGGAGTCAGGGGACTATGGCTACACCTTC. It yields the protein CASSLESGDYGYTF.

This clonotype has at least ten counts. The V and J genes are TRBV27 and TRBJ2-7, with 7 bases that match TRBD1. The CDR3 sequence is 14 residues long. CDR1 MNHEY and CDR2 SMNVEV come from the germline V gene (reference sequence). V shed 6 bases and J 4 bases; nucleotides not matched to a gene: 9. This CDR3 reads CASSPGTAGYEQYF. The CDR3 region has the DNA TGTGCCAGCAGCCCCGGGACAGCAGGGTACGAGCAGTACTTC.

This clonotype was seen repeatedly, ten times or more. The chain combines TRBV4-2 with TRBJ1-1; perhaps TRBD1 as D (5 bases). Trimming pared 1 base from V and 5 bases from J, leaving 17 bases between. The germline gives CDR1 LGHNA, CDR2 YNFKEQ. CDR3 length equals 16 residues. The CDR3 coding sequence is TGTGCCAGCAGCCAAGCCGGAGTAACAGGTTTAACTGAAGCTTTCTTT. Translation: CASSQAGVTGLTEAFF.

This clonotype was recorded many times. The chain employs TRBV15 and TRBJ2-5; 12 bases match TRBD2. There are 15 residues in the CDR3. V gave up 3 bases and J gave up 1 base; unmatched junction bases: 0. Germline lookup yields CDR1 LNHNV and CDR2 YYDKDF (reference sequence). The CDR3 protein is CATSRTSGGQETQYF. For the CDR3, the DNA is TGTGCCACCAGCAGGACTAGCGGGGGCCAAGAGACCCAGTACTTC.

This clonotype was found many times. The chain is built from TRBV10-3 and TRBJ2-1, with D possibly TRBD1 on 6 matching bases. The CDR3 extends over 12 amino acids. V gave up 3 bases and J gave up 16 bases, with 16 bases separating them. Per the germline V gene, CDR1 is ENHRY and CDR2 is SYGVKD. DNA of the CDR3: TGTGCCATCAGTGAAGGTTCCAGGGGTCGTTTCTTC. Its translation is CAISEGSRGRFF.

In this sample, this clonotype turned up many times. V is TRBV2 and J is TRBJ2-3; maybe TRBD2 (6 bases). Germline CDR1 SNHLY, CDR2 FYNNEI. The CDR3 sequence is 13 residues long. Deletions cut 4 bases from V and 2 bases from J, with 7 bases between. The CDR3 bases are TGTGCCAGCAGTGCGGGGGACACAGATACGCAGTATTTT. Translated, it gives CASSAGDTDTQYF.

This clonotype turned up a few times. CDR3 sequence (DNA): TGTGCCAGCAGCTTAGGAGACAGGGAAACTGAAGCTTTCTTT. It is translated as CASSLGDRETEAFF. J is TRBJ1-1 and V is TRBV5-6, with 7 bases aligning to TRBD1. Trimming at V came to 2 bases and at J to 5 bases, leaving 6 bases not matched to a gene. Germline V gene data show CDR1 as SGHDT and CDR2 as YYEEEE. CDR3 size: 14 residues. Drawing the rest from reference TRBV5-6 and TRBJ1-1, the complete variable domain is DAGVTQSPTHLIKTRGQQVTLRCSPKSGHDTVSWYQQALGQGPQFIFQYYEEEERQRGNFPDRFSGHQFPNYSSELNVNALLLGDSALYLCASSLGDRETEAFFGQGTRLTVV.

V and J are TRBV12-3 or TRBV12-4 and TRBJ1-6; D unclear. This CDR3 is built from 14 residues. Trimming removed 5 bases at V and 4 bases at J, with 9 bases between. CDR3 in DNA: TGTGCCAGCAGTGCGGTTTCTTATAATTCACCCCTCCACTTT. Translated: CASSAVSYNSPLHF.

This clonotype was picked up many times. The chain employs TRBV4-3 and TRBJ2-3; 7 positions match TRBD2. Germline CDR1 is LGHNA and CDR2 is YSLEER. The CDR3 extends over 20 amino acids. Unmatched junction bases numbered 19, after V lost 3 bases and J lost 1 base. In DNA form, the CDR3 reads TGCGCCAGCAGCCAGAGAGGACTAGACAATATCCCTACTCGCACAGATACGCAGTATTTT. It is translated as CASSQRGLDNIPTRTDTQYF.

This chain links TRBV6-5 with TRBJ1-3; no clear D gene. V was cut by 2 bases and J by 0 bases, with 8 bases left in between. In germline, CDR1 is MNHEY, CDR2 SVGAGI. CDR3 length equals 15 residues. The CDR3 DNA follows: TGTGCCAGCAGTTACGTCCCCGTCTCTGGAAACACCATATATTTT. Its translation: CASSYVPVSGNTIYF.

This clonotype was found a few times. The CDR3 bases are TGCAGTGCTAAAAGATGGGGGGACGCTGAAGCTTTCTTT. Its translation is CSAKRWGDAEAFF. The chain recombines TRBV20-1 with TRBJ1-1, with D possibly matching TRBD1 (5 bases). The V and J ends lost 4 bases and 6 bases respectively, with 15 bases between them. This CDR3 spans 13 amino acids. Per the germline V gene, CDR1 is DFQATT and CDR2 is SNEGSKA (reference sequence).

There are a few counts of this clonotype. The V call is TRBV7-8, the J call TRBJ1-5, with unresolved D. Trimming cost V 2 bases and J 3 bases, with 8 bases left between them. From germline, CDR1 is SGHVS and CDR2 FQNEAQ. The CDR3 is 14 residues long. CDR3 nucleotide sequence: TGTGCCAGCAGCTTATTCCGGTACAATCAGCCCCAGCATTTT. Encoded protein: CASSLFRYNQPQHF. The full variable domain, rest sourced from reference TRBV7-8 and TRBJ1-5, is GAGVSQSPRYKVAKRGQDVALRCDPISGHVSLFWYQQALGQGPEFLTYFQNEAQLDKSGLPSDRFFAERPEGSVSTLKIQRTQQEDSAVYLCASSLFRYNQPQHFGDGTRLSIL.

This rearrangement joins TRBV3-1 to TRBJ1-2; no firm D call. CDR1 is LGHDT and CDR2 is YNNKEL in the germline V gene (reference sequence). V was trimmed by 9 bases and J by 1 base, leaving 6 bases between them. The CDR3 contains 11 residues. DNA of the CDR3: TGTGCCAGTTGGTTTAACTATGGCTACACCTTC. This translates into CASWFNYGYTF.

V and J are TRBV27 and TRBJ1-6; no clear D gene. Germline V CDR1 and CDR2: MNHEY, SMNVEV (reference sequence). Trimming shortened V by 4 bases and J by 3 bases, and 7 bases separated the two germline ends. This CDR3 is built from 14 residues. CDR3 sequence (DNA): TGTGCCAGCAGTTCACGGGGCTATAATTCACCCCTCCACTTT. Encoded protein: CASSSRGYNSPLHF.

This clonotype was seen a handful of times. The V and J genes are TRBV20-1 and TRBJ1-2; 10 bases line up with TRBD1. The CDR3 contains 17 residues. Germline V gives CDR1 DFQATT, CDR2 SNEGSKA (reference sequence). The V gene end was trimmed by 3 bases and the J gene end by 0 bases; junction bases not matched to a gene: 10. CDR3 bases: TGCAGTGCTAGGACAGGGGGCGCGATCCGGACTAACTATGGCTACACCTTC. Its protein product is CSARTGGAIRTNYGYTF.

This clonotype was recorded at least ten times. CDR3 loop: CASSFADLRTSGGTDTQYF. The DNA for the CDR3 is TGTGCCAGCAGCTTTGCTGACCTTAGGACTAGCGGCGGCACAGATACGCAGTATTTT. The chain couples TRBV7-8 to TRBJ2-3, with 10 nucleotides matching TRBD2. With 3 bases clipped from V and 1 base from J, the junction kept 13 bases outside the gene matches. The CDR3 length is 19 residues. From germline, CDR1 is SGHVS and CDR2 FQNEAQ.

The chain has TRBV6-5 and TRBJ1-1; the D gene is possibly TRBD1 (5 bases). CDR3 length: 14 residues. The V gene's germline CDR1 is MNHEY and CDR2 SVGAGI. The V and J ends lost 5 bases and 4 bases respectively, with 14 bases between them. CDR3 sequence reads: CASSPMIRVTEAFF. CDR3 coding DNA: TGTGCCAGCAGTCCTATGATCAGGGTCACTGAAGCTTTCTTT.

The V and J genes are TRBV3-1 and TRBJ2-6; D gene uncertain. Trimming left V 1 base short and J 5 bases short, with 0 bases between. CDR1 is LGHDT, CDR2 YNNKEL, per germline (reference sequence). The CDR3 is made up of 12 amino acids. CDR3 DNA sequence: TGTGCCAGCAGCCAAGGGGCCAACGTCCTGACTTTC. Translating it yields CASSQGANVLTF. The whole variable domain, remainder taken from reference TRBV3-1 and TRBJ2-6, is DTAVSQTPKYLVTQMGNDKSIKCEQNLGHDTMYWYKQDSKKFLKIMFSYNNKELIINETVPNRFSPKSPDKAHLNLHINSLELGDSAVYFCASSQGANVLTFGAGSRLTVL.

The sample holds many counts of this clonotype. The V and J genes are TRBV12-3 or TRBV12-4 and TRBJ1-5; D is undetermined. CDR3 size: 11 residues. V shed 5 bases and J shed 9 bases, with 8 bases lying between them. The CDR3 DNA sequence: TGTGCCAGCAGTCTGGCGGGGCCCCAGCATTTT. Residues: CASSLAGPQHF.

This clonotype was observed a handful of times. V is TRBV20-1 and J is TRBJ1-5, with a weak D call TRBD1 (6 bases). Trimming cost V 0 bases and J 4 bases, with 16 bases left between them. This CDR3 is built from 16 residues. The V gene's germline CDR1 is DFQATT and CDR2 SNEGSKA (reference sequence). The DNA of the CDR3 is TGCAGTGCTAGAGAACTACAGGGCTCCGGGAATCAGCCCCAGCATTTT. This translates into CSARELQGSGNQPQHF.

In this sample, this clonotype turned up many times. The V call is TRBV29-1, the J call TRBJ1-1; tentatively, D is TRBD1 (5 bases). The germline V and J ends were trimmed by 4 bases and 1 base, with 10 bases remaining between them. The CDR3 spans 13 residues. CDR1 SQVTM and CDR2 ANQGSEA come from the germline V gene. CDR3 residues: CSVGGRRNTEAFF. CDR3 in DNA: TGCAGCGTTGGGGGCAGACGGAACACTGAAGCTTTCTTT.

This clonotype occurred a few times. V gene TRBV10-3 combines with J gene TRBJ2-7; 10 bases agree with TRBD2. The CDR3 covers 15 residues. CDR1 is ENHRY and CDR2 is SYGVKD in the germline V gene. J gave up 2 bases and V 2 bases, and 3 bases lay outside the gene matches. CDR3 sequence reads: CAISEGSGGAYEQYF. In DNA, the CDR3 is TGTGCCATCAGTGAGGGCAGCGGGGGGGCCTACGAGCAGTACTTC.